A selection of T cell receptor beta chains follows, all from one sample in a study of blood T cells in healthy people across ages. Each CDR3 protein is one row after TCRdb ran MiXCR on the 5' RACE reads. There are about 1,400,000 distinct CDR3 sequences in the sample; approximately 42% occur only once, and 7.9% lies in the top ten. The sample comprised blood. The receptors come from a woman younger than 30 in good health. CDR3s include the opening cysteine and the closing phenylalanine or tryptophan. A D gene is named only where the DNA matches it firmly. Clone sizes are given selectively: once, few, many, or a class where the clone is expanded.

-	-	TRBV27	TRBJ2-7	TGTGCCAGCAGTCCCTCGACTAGATTTTACGAGCAGTACTTC	CASSPSTRFYEQYF
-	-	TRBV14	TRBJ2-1	TGTCCCAGCAGCCAAGACCTTACTAGCTTTTATGAGCAGTTCTTC	CPSSQDLTSFYEQFF
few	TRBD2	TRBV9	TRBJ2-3	TGTGCCAGCAGGGAGACTAGCGGGGTCACAGATACGCAGTATTTT	CASRETSGVTDTQYF
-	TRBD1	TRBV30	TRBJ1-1	TGTGCCTGGAGTACGACAGGGTTGAACACTGAAGCTTTCTTT	CAWSTTGLNTEAFF
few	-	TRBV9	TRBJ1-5	TGTGCCAGCAGCGGTACTCGAGGGACCAATCAGCCCCAGCATTTT	CASSGTRGTNQPQHF
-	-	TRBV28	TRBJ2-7	TGTGCCAGCAGCTCGGACGGGAGCTACAATGAGCAGTACTTC	CASSSDGSYNEQYF
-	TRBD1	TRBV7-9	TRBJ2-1	TGTGCCAGCAGCTTCTCCGAGGGGGGGACAGGGTACAATGAGCAGTTCTTC	CASSFSEGGTGYNEQFF
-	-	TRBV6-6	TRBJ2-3	TGTGCCAGCAGTTACACGGGGGCGGGGACAGATACGCAGTATTTT	CASSYTGAGTDTQYF
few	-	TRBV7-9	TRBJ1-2	TGTGCCAGCAGCTTAGGTCAGCAGCCTAACTATGGCTACACCTTC	CASSLGQQPNYGYTF
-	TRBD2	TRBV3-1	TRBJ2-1	TGTGCCAGCAGCCATGGGACTAGCTGGGTTTACAATGAGCAGTTCTTC	CASSHGTSWVYNEQFF
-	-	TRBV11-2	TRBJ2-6	TGTGCCAGCAGCGACGGACAGCACTCTGGGGCCAACGTCCTGACTTTC	CASSDGQHSGANVLTF
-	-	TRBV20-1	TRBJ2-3	TGCAGTGCTCCCTCGGGGAGACACACAGATACGCAGTATTTT	CSAPSGRHTDTQYF
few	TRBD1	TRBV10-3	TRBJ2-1	TGTGCCATCAGTGAGCTGGGACAGGGGGATGAGCAGTTCTTC	CAISELGQGDEQFF
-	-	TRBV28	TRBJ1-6	TGTGCCAGCAGCCCTCTTAGTTCACCCCTCCACTTT	CASSPLSSPLHF
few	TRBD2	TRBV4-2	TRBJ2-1	TGTGCCAGCAGCCCAATCGGGGGGGCGTTATACAATGAGCAGTTCTTC	CASSPIGGALYNEQFF
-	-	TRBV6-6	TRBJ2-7	TGTGCCAGCAGTTCAGGACCTTCTCGCTCCTACGAGCAGTACTTC	CASSSGPSRSYEQYF
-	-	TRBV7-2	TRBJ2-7	TGTGCCAGCACCTCCCCCAGGGACAAAAACTACGAGCAGTACTTC	CASTSPRDKNYEQYF
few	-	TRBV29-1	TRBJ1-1	TGCAGCGTTGAAGGCGTGGGGCCTGAAGCTTTCTTT	CSVEGVGPEAFF
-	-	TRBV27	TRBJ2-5	TGTGCCAGCAGTTTCGCGTACCAAGAGACCCAGTACTTC	CASSFAYQETQYF